This note documents a single TCR beta chain sequence. Its specificity is not known. This entry is derived from a study of T cell clones after liver transplantation. General study findings and limits: The donor-reactive repertoire was only partly measurable in a couple of subjects, lacking donor cells. Graft donor-reactive T cells may have migrated into the graft rather than being deleted.

Repertoires were generated with immunoSEQ multiplex PCR, while TCRdb's copy carries only in-frame clones and drops some. The sample includes about 33,000 clones, about 94% of them seen just once. This sample comprised CD8+ T cells from blood, obtained 12 months after liver transplant. The origin of this receptor is a human patient who received a liver transplant. Some T cells may be the graft donor's.

The CDR3 here is CASSMGVGEWNQPQHF. CDR3 coding DNA: TGTGCCAGTAGTATGGGAGTGGGCGAGTGGAATCAGCCCCAGCATTTT. This chain joins TRBV19 and TRBJ1-5, with D uncertain. The CDR3 has 16 residues. The V and J ends lost 3 bases and 4 bases respectively, with 16 bases between them. Germline values: CDR1 LNHDA, CDR2 SQIVND (reference sequence).